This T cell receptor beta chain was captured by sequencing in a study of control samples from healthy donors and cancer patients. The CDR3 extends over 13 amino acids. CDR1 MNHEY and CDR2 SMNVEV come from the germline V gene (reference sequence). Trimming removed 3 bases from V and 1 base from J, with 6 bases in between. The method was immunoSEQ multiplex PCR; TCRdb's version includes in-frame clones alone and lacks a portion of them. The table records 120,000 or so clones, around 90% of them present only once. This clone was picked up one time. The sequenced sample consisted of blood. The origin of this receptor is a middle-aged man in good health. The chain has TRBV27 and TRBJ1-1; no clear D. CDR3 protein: CASSLGGNTEAFF. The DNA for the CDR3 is TGTGCCAGCAGTTTGGGCGGGAACACTGAAGCTTTCTTT.